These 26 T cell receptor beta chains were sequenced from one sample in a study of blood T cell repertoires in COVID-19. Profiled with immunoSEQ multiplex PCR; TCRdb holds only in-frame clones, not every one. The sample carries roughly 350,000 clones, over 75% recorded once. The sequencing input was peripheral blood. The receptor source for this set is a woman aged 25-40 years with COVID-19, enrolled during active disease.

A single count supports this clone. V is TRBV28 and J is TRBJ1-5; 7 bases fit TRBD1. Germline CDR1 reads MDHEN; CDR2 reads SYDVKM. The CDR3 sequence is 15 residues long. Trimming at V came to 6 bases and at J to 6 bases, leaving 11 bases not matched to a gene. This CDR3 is CASRKRQGLFQPQHF. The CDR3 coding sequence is TGTGCCAGCAGAAAACGACAGGGTCTGTTTCAGCCCCAGCATTTT.

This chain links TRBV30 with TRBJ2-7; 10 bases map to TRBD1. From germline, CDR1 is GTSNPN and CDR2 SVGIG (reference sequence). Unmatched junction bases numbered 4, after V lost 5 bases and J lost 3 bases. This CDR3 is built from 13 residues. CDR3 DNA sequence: TGTGCCTGGGGCGGGACAGGGGACTACGAGCAGTACTTC. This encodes CAWGGTGDYEQYF.

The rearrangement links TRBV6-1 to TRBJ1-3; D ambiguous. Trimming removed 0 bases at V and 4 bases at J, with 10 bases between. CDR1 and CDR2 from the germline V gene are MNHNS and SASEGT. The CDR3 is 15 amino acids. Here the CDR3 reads CASSEARESGNTIYF. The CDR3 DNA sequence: TGTGCCAGCAGTGAAGCGCGGGAATCGGGAAACACCATATATTTT.

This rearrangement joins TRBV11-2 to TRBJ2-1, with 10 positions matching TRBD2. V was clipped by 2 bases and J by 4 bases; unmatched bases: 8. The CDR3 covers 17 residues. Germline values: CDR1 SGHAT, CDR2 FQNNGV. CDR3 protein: CASSLRAGLAVYNEQFF. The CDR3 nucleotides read TGTGCCAGCAGCTTAAGGGCCGGACTAGCGGTATACAATGAGCAGTTCTTC.

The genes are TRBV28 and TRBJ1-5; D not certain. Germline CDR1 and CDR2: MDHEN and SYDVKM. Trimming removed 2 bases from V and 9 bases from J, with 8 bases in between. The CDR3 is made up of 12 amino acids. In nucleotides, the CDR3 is TGTGCCAGCAGTTTAGGCCCCGCGCCCCAGCATTTT. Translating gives CASSLGPAPQHF.

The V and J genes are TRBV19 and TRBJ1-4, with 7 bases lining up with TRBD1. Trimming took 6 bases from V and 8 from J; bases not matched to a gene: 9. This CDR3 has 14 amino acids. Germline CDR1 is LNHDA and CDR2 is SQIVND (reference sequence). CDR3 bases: TGTGCCAGTAGCCTGACAGGGATGAACGAAAAACTGTTTTTT. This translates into CASSLTGMNEKLFF.

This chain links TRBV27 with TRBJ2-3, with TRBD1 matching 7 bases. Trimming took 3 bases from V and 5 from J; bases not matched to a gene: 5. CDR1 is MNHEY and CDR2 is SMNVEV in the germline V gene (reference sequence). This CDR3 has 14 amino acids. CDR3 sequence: CASSFETGKDTQYF. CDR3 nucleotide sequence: TGTGCCAGCAGTTTCGAGACAGGGAAAGATACGCAGTATTTT.

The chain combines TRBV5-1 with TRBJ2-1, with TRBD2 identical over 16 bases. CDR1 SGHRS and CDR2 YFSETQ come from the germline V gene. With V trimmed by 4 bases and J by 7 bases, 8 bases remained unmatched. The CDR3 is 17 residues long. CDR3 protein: CASSRDGTSGRVNEQFF. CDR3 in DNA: TGCGCCAGCAGCCGGGATGGGACTAGCGGGAGGGTAAATGAGCAGTTCTTC. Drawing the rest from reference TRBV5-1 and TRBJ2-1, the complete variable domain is KAGVTQTPRYLIKTRGQQVTLSCSPISGHRSVSWYQQTPGQGLQFLFEYFSETQRNKGNFPGRFSGRQFSNSRSEMNVSTLELGDSALYLCASSRDGTSGRVNEQFFGPGTRLTVL.

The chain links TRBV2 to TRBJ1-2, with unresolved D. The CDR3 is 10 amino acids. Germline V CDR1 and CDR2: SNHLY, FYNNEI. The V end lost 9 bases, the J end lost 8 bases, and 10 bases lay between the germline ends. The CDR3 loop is CASSLEGYTF. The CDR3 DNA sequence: TGTGCCAGTTCCCTAGAGGGCTACACCTTC.

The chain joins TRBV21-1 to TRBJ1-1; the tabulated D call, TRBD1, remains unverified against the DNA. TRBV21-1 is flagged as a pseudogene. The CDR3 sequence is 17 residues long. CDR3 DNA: TGTGCCAGCAGCAAAGAGATAAGGGGACAGGGGGCGACTGAAGCTTTCTTT. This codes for CASSKEIRGQGATEAFF.

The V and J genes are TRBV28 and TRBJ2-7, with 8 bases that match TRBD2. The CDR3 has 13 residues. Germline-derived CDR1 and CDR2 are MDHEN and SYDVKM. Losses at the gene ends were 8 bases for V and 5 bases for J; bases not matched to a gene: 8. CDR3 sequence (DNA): TGTGCCAGCGCCCACCGGGGGGGCGACGAGCAGTACTTC. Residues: CASAHRGGDEQYF.

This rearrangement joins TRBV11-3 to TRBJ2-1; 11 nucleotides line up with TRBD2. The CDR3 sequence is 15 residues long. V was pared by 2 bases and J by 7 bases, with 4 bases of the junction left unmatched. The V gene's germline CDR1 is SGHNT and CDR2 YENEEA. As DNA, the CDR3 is TGTGCCAGCAGCTTAACTAGCGGGAGCGGAAATGAGCAGTTCTTC. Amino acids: CASSLTSGSGNEQFF.

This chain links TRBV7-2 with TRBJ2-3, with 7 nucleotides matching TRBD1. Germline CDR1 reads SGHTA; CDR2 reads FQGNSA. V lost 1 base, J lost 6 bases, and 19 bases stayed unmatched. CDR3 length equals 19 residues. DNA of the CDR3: TGTGCCAGCAGCTTAGTGAGGGACAGCCGGCTTGGGGACGGGGATACGCAGTATTTT. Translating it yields CASSLVRDSRLGDGDTQYF.

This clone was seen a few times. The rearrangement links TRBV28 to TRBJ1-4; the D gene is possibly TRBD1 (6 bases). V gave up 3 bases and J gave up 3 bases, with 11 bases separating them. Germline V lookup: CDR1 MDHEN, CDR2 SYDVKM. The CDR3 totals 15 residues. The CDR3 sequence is CASSFPGTPNEKLFF. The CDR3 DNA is TGTGCCAGCAGTTTCCCCGGGACACCTAATGAAAAACTGTTTTTT. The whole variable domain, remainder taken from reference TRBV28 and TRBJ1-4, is DVKVTQSSRYLVKRTGEKVFLECVQDMDHENMFWYRQDPGLGLRLIYFSYDVKMKEKGDIPEGYSVSREKKERFSLILESASTNQTSMYLCASSFPGTPNEKLFFGSGTQLSVL.

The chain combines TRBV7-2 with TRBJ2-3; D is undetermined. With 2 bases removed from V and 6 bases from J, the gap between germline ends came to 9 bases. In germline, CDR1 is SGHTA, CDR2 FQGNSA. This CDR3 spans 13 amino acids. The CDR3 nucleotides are TGTGCCAGCAGCTTAAACAACCCGGATACGCAGTATTTT. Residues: CASSLNNPDTQYF.

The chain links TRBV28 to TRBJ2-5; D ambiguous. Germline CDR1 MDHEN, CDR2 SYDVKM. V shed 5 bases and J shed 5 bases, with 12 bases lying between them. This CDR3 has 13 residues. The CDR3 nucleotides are TGTGCCAGCAGTACTGGTGTTGCGGAGACCCAGTACTTC. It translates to CASSTGVAETQYF.

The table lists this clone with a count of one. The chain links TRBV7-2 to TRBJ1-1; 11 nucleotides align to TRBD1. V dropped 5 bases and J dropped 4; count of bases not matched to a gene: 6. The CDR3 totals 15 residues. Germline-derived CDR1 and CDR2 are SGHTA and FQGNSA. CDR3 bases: TGTGCCAGCAGCCCCTGGACAGGGGGCTTCACTGAAGCTTTCTTT. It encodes CASSPWTGGFTEAFF.

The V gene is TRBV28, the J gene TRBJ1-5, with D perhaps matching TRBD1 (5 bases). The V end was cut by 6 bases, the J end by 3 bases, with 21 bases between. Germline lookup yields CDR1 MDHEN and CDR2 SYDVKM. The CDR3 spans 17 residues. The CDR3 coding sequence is TGTGCCAGCAGCTTAAGAGGAAAAGGGGAGGTCAATCAGCCCCAGCATTTT. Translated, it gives CASSLRGKGEVNQPQHF.

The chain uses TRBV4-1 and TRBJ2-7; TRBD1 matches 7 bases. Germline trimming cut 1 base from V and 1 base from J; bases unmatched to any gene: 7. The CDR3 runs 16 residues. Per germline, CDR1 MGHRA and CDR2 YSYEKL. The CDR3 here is CASSQGARTGSYEQYF. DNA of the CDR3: TGCGCCAGCAGCCAAGGCGCTCGGACAGGATCCTACGAGCAGTACTTC.

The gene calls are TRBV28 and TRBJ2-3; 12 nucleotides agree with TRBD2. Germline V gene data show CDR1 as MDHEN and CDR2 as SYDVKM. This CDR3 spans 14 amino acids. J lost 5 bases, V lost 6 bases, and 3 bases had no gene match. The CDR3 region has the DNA TGTGCCAGCAGGCTAGCGGGAGGGAAAGATACGCAGTATTTT. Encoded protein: CASRLAGGKDTQYF.

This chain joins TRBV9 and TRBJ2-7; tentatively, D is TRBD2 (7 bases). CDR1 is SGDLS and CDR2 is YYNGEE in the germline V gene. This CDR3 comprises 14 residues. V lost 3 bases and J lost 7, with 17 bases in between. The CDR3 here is CASSAGRGAKEQYF. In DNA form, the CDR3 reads TGTGCCAGCAGCGCCGGACGGGGGGCTAAGGAGCAGTACTTC.

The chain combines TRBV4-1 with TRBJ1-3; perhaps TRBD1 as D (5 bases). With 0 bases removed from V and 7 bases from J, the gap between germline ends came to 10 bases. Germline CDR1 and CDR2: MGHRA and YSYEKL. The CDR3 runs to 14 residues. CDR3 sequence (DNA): TGCGCCAGCAGCCAAGAAGGCCCAGGGAACACCATATATTTT. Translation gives CASSQEGPGNTIYF.

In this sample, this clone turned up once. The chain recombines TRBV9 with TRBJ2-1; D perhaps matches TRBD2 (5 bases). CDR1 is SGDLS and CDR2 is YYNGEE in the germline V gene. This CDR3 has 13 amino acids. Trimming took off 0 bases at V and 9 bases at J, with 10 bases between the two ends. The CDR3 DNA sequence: TGTGCCAGCAGCGTAGTTGGTGCGGGTGAGCAGTTCTTC. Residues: CASSVVGAGEQFF.

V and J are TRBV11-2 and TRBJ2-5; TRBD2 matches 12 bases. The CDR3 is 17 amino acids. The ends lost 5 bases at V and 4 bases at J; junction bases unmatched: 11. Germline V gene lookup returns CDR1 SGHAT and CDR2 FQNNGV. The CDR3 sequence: CASSPWTSGNERETQYF. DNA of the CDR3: TGTGCCAGCAGCCCATGGACTAGCGGGAACGAAAGAGAGACCCAGTACTTC.

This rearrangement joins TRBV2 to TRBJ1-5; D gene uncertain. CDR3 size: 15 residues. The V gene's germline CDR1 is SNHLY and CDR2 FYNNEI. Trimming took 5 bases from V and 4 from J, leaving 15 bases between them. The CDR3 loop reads CASSFSTTANQPQHF. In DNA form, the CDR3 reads TGTGCCAGCAGTTTCTCGACAACGGCTAATCAGCCCCAGCATTTT.

The DNA of the CDR3 is TGTGCCAGCTCACCAAGGGACAGGATGAACACTGAAGCTTTCTTT. Protein sequence: CASSPRDRMNTEAFF. The chain combines TRBV18 with TRBJ1-1; 8 nucleotides agree with TRBD1. With 2 bases clipped from V and 0 bases from J, the junction kept 2 bases outside the gene matches. CDR1 and CDR2 from the germline V gene are KGHSH and LQKENI. The CDR3 is 15 amino acids.